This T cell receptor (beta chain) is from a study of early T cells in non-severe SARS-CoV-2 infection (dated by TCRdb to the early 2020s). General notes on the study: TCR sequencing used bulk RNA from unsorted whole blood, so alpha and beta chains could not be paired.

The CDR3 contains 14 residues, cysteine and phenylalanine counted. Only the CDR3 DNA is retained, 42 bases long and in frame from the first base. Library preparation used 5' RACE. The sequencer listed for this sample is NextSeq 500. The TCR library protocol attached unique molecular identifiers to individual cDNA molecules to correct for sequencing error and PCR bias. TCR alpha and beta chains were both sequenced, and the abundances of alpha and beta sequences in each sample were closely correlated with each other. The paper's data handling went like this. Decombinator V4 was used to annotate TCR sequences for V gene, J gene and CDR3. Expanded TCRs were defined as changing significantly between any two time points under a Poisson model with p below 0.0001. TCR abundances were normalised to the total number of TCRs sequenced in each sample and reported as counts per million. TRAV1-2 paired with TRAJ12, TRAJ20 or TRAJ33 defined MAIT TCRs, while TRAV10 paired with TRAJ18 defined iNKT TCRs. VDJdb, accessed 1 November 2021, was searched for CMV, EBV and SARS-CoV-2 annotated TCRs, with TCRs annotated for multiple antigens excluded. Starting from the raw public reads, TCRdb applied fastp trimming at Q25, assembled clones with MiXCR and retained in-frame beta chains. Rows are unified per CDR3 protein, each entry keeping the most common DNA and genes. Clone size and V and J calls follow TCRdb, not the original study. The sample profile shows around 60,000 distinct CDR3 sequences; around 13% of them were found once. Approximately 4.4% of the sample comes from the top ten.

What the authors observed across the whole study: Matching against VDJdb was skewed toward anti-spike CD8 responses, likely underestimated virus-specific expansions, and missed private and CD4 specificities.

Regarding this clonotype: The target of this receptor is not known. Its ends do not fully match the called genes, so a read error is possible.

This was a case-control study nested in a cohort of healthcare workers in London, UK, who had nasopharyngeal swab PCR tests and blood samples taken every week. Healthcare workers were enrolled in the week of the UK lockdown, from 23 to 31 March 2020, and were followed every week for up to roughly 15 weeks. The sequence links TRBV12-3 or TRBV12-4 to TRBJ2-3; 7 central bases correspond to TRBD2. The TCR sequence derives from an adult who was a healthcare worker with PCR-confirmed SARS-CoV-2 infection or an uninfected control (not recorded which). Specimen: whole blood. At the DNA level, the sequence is TGTGCCAGCAGTTTTGGCGGGGGTGGAGATACGCTGTATTTT. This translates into CASSFGGGGDTLYF.